The T cell receptor beta chain described here comes from a study of T cells expressing NK-cell markers (dated by TCRdb to the early 2020s). Notes on the research overall: TCR beta-chain repertoires were profiled in sorted CD3+CD56+NKG2C+, CD3+CD56+NKG2C- and CD3+CD56-NKG2C+ T-cell subsets from about 8 donors. Of the eight sequenced donors, seven were found to be HCMV-seropositive and one was found to be HCMV-seronegative. Randomly selected healthy volunteers, three men and five women, were used as the eight sequenced donors. The libraries were sequenced on Illumina HiSeq 2000/2500, MiSeq or NextSeq, producing 2 x 150 bp reads.

The germline V gene gives CDR1 as SGHRS and CDR2 as YFSETQ. The CDR3 has 13 amino acids, counting the end cysteine and phenylalanine. This entry has no DNA. These reads were obtained on an Illumina HiSeq 2000. TCR beta cDNA libraries were prepared using 5'RACE template switching, which introduced a universal primer site and unique molecular identifiers. Priming for cDNA synthesis came from the TCR beta constant segment, and two successive PCR amplification steps followed. The source study handled its data this way. MIGEC was used to demultiplex reads and group reads by UMI, and MiTCR was used to assemble and quantify clonotypes. To exclude erroneous sequences, any TCR cDNA sequence not supported by at least two reads was discarded. The tcR package was used for downstream repertoire analysis, and clonotypes were matched across fractions by CDR3 nucleotide sequence plus V segment. Antigen specificity was annotated against VDJdb with VDJmatch, allowing one amino acid substitution in CDR3. Following TCRdb reprocessing, every CDR3 protein sequence forms one entry, and DNA is not provided. TCRdb's processing, not the authors' own work, is the source of the V and J calls. This sample's listing comprises approximately 440,000 distinct CDR3 sequences. The ten largest clonotypes hold more than 1.4% of the sample.

To determine HCMV serostatus, a commercial ELISA kit was used to detect HCMV-specific IgG in serum. Peripheral blood mononuclear cells were isolated from blood by Ficoll density gradient centrifugation. Remarks on this clonotype: Its target antigen remains unknown.

What the study reported, not specific to this receptor: For several donors, the dominant CD3+CD56+NKG2C+ clonotypes were among the top 10 CD8+ clonotypes and accounted for roughly 1.0-8% of CD8+ T cells. Those dominant clonotypes were again the most abundant among CD3+CD56-NKG2C+ cells in a few donors, at roughly 28.3-60.1%. Whether the expanded NKG2C-expressing T cell clones were specific for HCMV antigens was left unclear.

The source of this sequence is a woman aged 45-59 years in good health. Donor details come from another sample of the same person, matched by shared clones. The specimen was blood T cells: a sorted CD56 or NKG2C T cell subset, CD4+ or CD8+ T cells, or bulk PBMC T cells (not recorded which). Recombination connected TRBV5-1 to TRBJ1-1. The encoded CDR3 is CASSEARVTEAFF.